This T cell receptor (beta chain) originates from a study of breast tumors, draining lymph nodes, adjacent tissues. Breast cancer patients provided tissue from their axillary draining lymph nodes. Germline assignment: CDR1 LNHNV and CDR2 YYDKDF (reference sequence). The CDR3 runs to 17 residues. The V gene lost 5 bases and the J gene lost 5 bases, with 24 bases spanning the gap. TCRdb processed the multiplex PCR reads anew with MiXCR; each CDR3 protein has one entry. The sample contains approximately 170,000 distinct CDR3 sequences, 30% to 35% of which appear only once. The chain recombines TRBV15 with TRBJ2-5, with D possibly TRBD2 on 7 matching bases. The sequence was obtained from a female donor with breast cancer. Some clones in this sample may be carry-over from other donors' samples. The specimen sequenced was axillary lymph node tissue. CDR3 DNA: TGTGCCACCAGCGGACAAACGGGGGGCGGTTTTGGTGAGACCCAGTACTTC. This encodes CATSGQTGGGFGETQYF. Full variable domain (outside the CDR3, taken from reference TRBV15 and TRBJ2-5): DAMVIQNPRYQVTQFGKPVTLSCSQTLNHNVMYWYQQKSSQAPKLLFHYYDKDFNNEADTPDNFQSRRPNTSFCFLDIRSPGLGDTAMYLCATSGQTGGGFGETQYFGPGTRLLVL.